The present T cell receptor beta chain was sequenced within a study of breast tumors, draining lymph nodes, adjacent tissues. Findings and limits, study-wide: Data fit most tumor T cells coming from lymph node, expanding in tumor. That most tumor T cells come from lymph nodes remained unproven. Luminal-like breast cancer showed significantly higher tumor–nontumor repertoire similarity than basal-like.

The CDR3 has 16 amino acids. The germline gives CDR1 SGHRS, CDR2 YFSETQ. V lost 0 bases and J 3 bases, leaving 15 bases between the germline ends. This clonotype was counted many times. Its antigen is undetermined. TCRdb itself ran the multiplex PCR reads through MiXCR, one entry per CDR3 protein. Among around 100,000 distinct CDR3 sequences listed, around 21% were seen once. Breast cancer patients provided tissue from their axillary draining lymph nodes. This sequence joins TRBV5-1 and TRBJ2-5; D is possibly TRBD1 or TRBD2 (7 bases each). Sequenced material: axillary lymph node tissue. The TCR comes from a female donor with breast cancer. Some clones in this sample may be carry-over from other donors' samples. The CDR3 DNA follows: TGCGCCAGCAGCTTGGGGGGGGGGACAGCCAAAGAGACCCAGTACTTC. This translates into CASSLGGGTAKETQYF.